The following is a T cell receptor (beta chain) sequence with its context. The antigen remains undetermined. V lost 2 bases and J lost 1, with 18 bases in between. Germline CDR1 is LNHDA and CDR2 is SQIVND (reference sequence). This CDR3 comprises 19 residues. The data are from a study of cytomegalovirus exposure and HLA in healthy donors. General observations from the study: Follow-up analysis found HLA locus-dependent TCR association rates, highest for DRB1 and lowest for HLA-C.

The PCR used 60 Vbeta and 13 Jbeta primers. Sequencing used immunoSEQ multiplex PCR; TCRdb keeps in-frame clones, though not all of them. This sample has about 190,000 clones, with approximately 84% found just once. The sample comprised PBMCs. The genes are TRBV19 and TRBJ2-6; D ambiguous. This TCR was sampled from a woman between 50 and 59 years old in good health and CMV-seropositive. CDR3 DNA sequence: TGTGCCAGTAGTATACAAAACGCCCGAAGCGCGTCTGGGGCCAACGTCCTGACTTTC. The encoded protein is CASSIQNARSASGANVLTF.